The rows below give T cell receptor beta chains drawn from one sample of a study of Ad26.COV2.S vaccination and SARS-CoV-2 variants. The protocol was immunoSEQ multiplex PCR, while the TCRdb copy is restricted to in-frame clones and leaves out a portion. The sample lists hundreds of thousands of clones, roughly 89% occurring once. The sequencing used peripheral blood, collected in a trial of Ad26.COV2.S vaccine versus placebo. Receptor source: a person aged 18-65 years who received the Ad26.COV2.S COVID-19 vaccine or a placebo. Each CDR3 is given with its conserved first and last residue. A D gene is named only where the DNA matches it firmly. Only some rows state a clone size, as once, few, many or a class for expanded clones.

d_gene: .
v_gene: TRBV5-1
abundance: .
j_gene: TRBJ2-5
CDR3nt: TGCGCCAGCAGCTCGGCACCAGGGTACCAAGAGACCCAGTACTTC
CDR3aa: CASSSAPGYQETQYF

d_gene: TRBD1
v_gene: TRBV15
abundance: .
j_gene: TRBJ2-5
CDR3nt: TGTGCCACCAGCAGAGGGGAGAATCCGACAGGGCAAGAGACCCAGTACTTC
CDR3aa: CATSRGENPTGQETQYF

d_gene: TRBD1
v_gene: TRBV7-9
abundance: .
j_gene: TRBJ2-3
CDR3nt: TGTGCCAGCAGCGCCCGACAGGGTAGCACAGATACGCAGTATTTT
CDR3aa: CASSARQGSTDTQYF

d_gene: .
v_gene: TRBV30
abundance: .
j_gene: TRBJ1-1
CDR3nt: TGTGCCTGGAGTTCCGGGGCTCTTGAAGCTTTCTTT
CDR3aa: CAWSSGALEAFF

d_gene: .
v_gene: TRBV9
abundance: .
j_gene: TRBJ1-4
CDR3nt: TGTGCCAGCAGCGCCGGATCAGGGGTAATTAATGAAAAACTGTTTTTT
CDR3aa: CASSAGSGVINEKLFF

d_gene: .
v_gene: TRBV9
abundance: .
j_gene: TRBJ1-2
CDR3nt: TGTGCCAGCAGCCCAGCCGGGACACCTTTTGGCTACACCTTC
CDR3aa: CASSPAGTPFGYTF

d_gene: .
v_gene: TRBV5-5
abundance: .
j_gene: TRBJ1-3
CDR3nt: TGTGCCAGCAGCCCAGCGGGTTTCTCTGGAAACACCATATATTTT
CDR3aa: CASSPAGFSGNTIYF

d_gene: .
v_gene: TRBV23-1
abundance: .
j_gene: TRBJ1-1
CDR3nt: TGCGCCACCGAGGGGAAATGGGATACTGAAGCTTTCTTT
CDR3aa: CATEGKWDTEAFF

d_gene: .
v_gene: TRBV5-4
abundance: .
j_gene: TRBJ1-1
CDR3nt: TGTGCCAGCAGCTTGGGGGCCAGGTCGTACACTGAAGCTTTCTTT
CDR3aa: CASSLGARSYTEAFF

d_gene: TRBD2
v_gene: TRBV13
abundance: .
j_gene: TRBJ2-1
CDR3nt: TGTGCCAGCAGCTTAAGCGCCAGGATAGCGGGGGGCGCATACAATGAGCAGTTCTTC
CDR3aa: CASSLSARIAGGAYNEQFF

d_gene: .
v_gene: TRBV18
abundance: .
j_gene: TRBJ2-1
CDR3nt: TGTGCCAGCTCACCACGGTCAAGGGACAATGAGCAGTTCTTC
CDR3aa: CASSPRSRDNEQFF

d_gene: TRBD1
v_gene: TRBV7-9
abundance: few
j_gene: TRBJ1-1
CDR3nt: TGTGCCAGCAGCTTACTTTGGACAGGGGGGATAAGAACTGAAGCTTTCTTT
CDR3aa: CASSLLWTGGIRTEAFF

d_gene: .
v_gene: TRBV18
abundance: once
j_gene: TRBJ2-1
CDR3nt: TGTGCCAGCTCACCACCACGGCTTTCCTACAATGAGCAGTTCTTC
CDR3aa: CASSPPRLSYNEQFF

d_gene: .
v_gene: TRBV2
abundance: .
j_gene: TRBJ1-5
CDR3nt: TGTGCCAGCAGCCCGGGTCTCGGTCAGCCCCAGCATTTT
CDR3aa: CASSPGLGQPQHF

d_gene: .
v_gene: TRBV2
abundance: .
j_gene: TRBJ1-5
CDR3nt: TGTGCCAGCAGTGATGGCGCGGTGGGCAATCAGCCCCAGCATTTT
CDR3aa: CASSDGAVGNQPQHF

d_gene: .
v_gene: TRBV7-8
abundance: .
j_gene: TRBJ2-1
CDR3nt: TGTGCCAGCAGAGACCCGGGGTCACAGTTCTTC
CDR3aa: CASRDPGSQFF

d_gene: .
v_gene: TRBV19
abundance: .
j_gene: TRBJ2-5
CDR3nt: TGTGCCAGTAGTGGGGGGTATGAGACCCAGTACTTC
CDR3aa: CASSGGYETQYF

d_gene: .
v_gene: TRBV7-2
abundance: few
j_gene: TRBJ1-2
CDR3nt: TGTGCCAGCAGCTTGGACGGTGGGGTTTTGGGTGGCTACACCTTC
CDR3aa: CASSLDGGVLGGYTF

d_gene: TRBD2
v_gene: TRBV5-1
abundance: .
j_gene: TRBJ2-3
CDR3nt: TGCGCCAGCAGCCCCGCGGGTAGCGGGAGGCGGGCAGATACGCAGTATTTT
CDR3aa: CASSPAGSGRRADTQYF

d_gene: TRBD1
v_gene: TRBV10-3
abundance: .
j_gene: TRBJ2-3
CDR3nt: TGTGCCATCAGGTCAGACAGGGATAGCACAGATACGCAGTATTTT
CDR3aa: CAIRSDRDSTDTQYF

d_gene: TRBD1
v_gene: TRBV7-2
abundance: .
j_gene: TRBJ1-4
CDR3nt: TGTGCCAGCAGCTTAGCGGGGACAGCTAGTGAAAAACTGTTTTTT
CDR3aa: CASSLAGTASEKLFF

d_gene: TRBD1
v_gene: TRBV28
abundance: .
j_gene: TRBJ2-7
CDR3nt: TGTGCCAGCAGTTTACGACAGGGGAGTAATGTGGGCTACGAGCAGTACTTC
CDR3aa: CASSLRQGSNVGYEQYF

d_gene: .
v_gene: TRBV13
abundance: .
j_gene: TRBJ2-3
CDR3nt: TGTGCCAGCAGCCAAATTTTCACAGATACGCAGTATTTT
CDR3aa: CASSQIFTDTQYF

d_gene: TRBD1
v_gene: TRBV11-3
abundance: .
j_gene: TRBJ2-1
CDR3nt: TGTGCCAGCAGCTTAACAGGGGGCAATGAGCAGTTCTTC
CDR3aa: CASSLTGGNEQFF

d_gene: .
v_gene: TRBV6-5
abundance: .
j_gene: TRBJ1-1
CDR3nt: TGTGCCAGCAGTTACCAGGGTCTTGACGCTGAAGCTTTCTTT
CDR3aa: CASSYQGLDAEAFF

d_gene: .
v_gene: TRBV28
abundance: .
j_gene: TRBJ2-7
CDR3nt: TGTGCCAGCAGAGAGAACAGGGTCTCTAGCTCCTACGAGCAGTACTTC
CDR3aa: CASRENRVSSSYEQYF

d_gene: TRBD1
v_gene: TRBV7-2
abundance: once
j_gene: TRBJ1-6
CDR3nt: TGTGCCAGCAGCTTATGGGGACAGGGTCAATCACCCCTCCACTTT
CDR3aa: CASSLWGQGQSPLHF

d_gene: .
v_gene: TRBV7-2
abundance: .
j_gene: TRBJ2-3
CDR3nt: TGTGCCAGCAGCGGAAGAAATACGCAGTATTTT
CDR3aa: CASSGRNTQYF

d_gene: TRBD2
v_gene: TRBV28
abundance: .
j_gene: TRBJ2-7
CDR3nt: TGTGCCAGCCGACTAGCGGATTACGAGCAGTACTTC
CDR3aa: CASRLADYEQYF

d_gene: TRBD1
v_gene: TRBV5-1
abundance: .
j_gene: TRBJ1-4
CDR3nt: TGCGCCAGCAGTCCCAGGGGGACAGGATTAGCAACTAATGAAAAACTGTTTTTT
CDR3aa: CASSPRGTGLATNEKLFF

d_gene: .
v_gene: TRBV9
abundance: once
j_gene: TRBJ1-1
CDR3nt: TGTGCCAGCAGCGTAGATGGGCAGGGCGGGACTGAAGCTTTCTTT
CDR3aa: CASSVDGQGGTEAFF

d_gene: .
v_gene: TRBV4-1
abundance: .
j_gene: TRBJ1-1
CDR3nt: TGCGCCAGCAGCCAAGATATCGCAGGACAGAACACTGAAGCTTTCTTT
CDR3aa: CASSQDIAGQNTEAFF

d_gene: .
v_gene: TRBV29-1
abundance: .
j_gene: TRBJ1-5
CDR3nt: TGCAGCGTGGGTGACTCTGGATTCAATCAGCCCCAGCATTTT
CDR3aa: CSVGDSGFNQPQHF

d_gene: .
v_gene: TRBV6-5
abundance: .
j_gene: TRBJ1-3
CDR3nt: TGTGCCAGCAGTTACTTACAGGGTACGGGCGGAAACACCATATATTTT
CDR3aa: CASSYLQGTGGNTIYF

d_gene: .
v_gene: TRBV27
abundance: .
j_gene: TRBJ2-1
CDR3nt: TGTGCCAGCAGTCCCCGAGGACGCAGCTTTTTTAACAATGAGCAGTTCTTC
CDR3aa: CASSPRGRSFFNNEQFF

d_gene: .
v_gene: TRBV7-2
abundance: once
j_gene: TRBJ2-2
CDR3nt: TGTGCCAGCAGCTTAGCGACTACTAACACCGGGGAGCTGTTTTTT
CDR3aa: CASSLATTNTGELFF

d_gene: .
v_gene: TRBV12-5
abundance: once
j_gene: TRBJ2-2
CDR3nt: TGTGCTAGTGGTCAGGGGACTGGGGAGCTGTTTTTT
CDR3aa: CASGQGTGELFF

d_gene: TRBD1
v_gene: TRBV18
abundance: .
j_gene: TRBJ2-2
CDR3nt: TGTGCCAGCTCATCGCTAGGCCCGGGACAGGGGCCCCGCTCGAACACCGGGGAGCTGTTTTTT
CDR3aa: CASSSLGPGQGPRSNTGELFF

d_gene: .
v_gene: TRBV28
abundance: .
j_gene: TRBJ1-4
CDR3nt: TGTGCCAGCAGTTTGTGGGAAGAACTTAATGAAAAACTGTTTTTT
CDR3aa: CASSLWEELNEKLFF

d_gene: .
v_gene: TRBV6-5
abundance: .
j_gene: TRBJ1-2
CDR3nt: TGTGCCAGCAGTTACACTACCTCGGGCGGCTATGGCTACACCTTC
CDR3aa: CASSYTTSGGYGYTF

d_gene: .
v_gene: TRBV5-1
abundance: .
j_gene: TRBJ2-3
CDR3nt: TGCGCCAGCAGCTTGGCCCTATCAGGGACAGATACGCAGTATTTT
CDR3aa: CASSLALSGTDTQYF